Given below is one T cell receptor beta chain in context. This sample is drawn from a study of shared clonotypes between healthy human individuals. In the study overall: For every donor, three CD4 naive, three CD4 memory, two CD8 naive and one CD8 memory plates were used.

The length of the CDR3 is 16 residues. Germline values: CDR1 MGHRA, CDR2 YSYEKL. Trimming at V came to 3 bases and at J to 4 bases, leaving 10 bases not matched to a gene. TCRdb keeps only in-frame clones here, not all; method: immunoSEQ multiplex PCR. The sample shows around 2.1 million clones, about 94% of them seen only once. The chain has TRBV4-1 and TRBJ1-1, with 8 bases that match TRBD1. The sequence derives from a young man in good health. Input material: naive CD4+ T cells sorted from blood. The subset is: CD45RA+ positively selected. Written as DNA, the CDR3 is TGCGCCAGCAGCCAGGCGGTGACAGGGGTGGGCACTGAAGCTTTCTTT. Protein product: CASSQAVTGVGTEAFF.